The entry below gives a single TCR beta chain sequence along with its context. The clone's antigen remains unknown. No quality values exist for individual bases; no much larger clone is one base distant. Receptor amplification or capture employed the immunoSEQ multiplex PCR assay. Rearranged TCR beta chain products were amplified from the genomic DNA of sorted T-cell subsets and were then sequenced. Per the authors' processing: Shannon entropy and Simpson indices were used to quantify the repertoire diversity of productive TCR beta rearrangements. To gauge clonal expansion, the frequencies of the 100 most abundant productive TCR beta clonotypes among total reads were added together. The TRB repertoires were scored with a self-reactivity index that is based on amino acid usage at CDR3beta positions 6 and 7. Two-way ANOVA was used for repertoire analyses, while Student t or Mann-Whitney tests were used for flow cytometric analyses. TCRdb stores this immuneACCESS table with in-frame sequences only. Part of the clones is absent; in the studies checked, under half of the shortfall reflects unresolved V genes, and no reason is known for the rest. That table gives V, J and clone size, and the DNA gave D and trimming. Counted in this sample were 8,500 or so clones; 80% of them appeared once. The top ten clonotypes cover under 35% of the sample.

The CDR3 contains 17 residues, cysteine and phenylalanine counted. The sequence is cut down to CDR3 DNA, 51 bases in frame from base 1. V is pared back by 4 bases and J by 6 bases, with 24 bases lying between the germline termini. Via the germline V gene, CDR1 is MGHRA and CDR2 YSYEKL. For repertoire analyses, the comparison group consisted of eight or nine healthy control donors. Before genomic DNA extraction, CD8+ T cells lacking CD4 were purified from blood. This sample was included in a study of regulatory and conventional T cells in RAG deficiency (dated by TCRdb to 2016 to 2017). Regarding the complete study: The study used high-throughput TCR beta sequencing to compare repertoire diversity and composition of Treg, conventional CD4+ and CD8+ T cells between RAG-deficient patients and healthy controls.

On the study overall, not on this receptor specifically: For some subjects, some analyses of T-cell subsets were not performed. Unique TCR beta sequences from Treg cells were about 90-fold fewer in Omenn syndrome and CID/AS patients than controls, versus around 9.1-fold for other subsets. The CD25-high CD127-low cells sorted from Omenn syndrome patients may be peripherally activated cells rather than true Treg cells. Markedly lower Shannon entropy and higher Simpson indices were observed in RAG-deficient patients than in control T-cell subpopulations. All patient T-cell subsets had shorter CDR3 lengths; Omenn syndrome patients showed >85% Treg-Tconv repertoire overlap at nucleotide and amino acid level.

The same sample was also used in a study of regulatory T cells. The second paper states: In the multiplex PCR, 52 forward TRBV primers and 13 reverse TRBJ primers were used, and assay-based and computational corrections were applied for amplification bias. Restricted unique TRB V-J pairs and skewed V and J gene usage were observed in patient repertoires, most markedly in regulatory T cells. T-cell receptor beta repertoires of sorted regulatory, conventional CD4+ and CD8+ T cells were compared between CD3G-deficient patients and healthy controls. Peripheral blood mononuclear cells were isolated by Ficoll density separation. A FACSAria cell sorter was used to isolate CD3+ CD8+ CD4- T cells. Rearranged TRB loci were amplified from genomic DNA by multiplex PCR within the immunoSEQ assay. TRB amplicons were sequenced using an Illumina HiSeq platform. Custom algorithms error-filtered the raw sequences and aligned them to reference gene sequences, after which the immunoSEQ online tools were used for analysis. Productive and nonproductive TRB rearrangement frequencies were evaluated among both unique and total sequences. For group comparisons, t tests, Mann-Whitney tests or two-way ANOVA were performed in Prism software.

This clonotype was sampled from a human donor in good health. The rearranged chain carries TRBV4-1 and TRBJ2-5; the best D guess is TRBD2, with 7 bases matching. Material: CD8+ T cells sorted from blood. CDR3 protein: CASSPGVAAGEWKTQYF. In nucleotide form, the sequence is TGCGCCAGCAGCCCAGGGGTAGCCGCGGGAGAATGGAAGACCCAGTACTTC.